This TCR beta chain was recorded in a study of a mutant IDH1 vaccine in newly diagnosed glioma (dated by TCRdb to 2020 to 2022). Regarding the study in general: In the chemotherapy-containing groups, vaccination started alongside temozolomide cycles, whereas in patients who had radiotherapy alone it started 4-6 weeks after radiotherapy. The week-35 safety follow-up was designated visit V12, and the week-47 end of study was designated visit V13. Peripheral blood samples were drawn at six visits, namely V03 (baseline), V05, V07, V10, V12 and V13. Longitudinal TCRB deep sequencing was done for about two dozen treated patients, wherever samples were available for exploratory analyses. Of the 25 to 40 patients who were treated, approximately 60% were male and around 40% were female, and the mean age was around 43 years. Prior to enrollment, patients had been given standard therapy consisting of radiotherapy alone, temozolomide alone, or radiochemotherapy with temozolomide, with the combination given to most patients. What the work shows at the level of the full study, not this receptor alone: Immune responses induced by the vaccine were seen in approximately 93% of patients across multiple MHC alleles. Pseudoprogression appeared unrelated to alterations in the top peripheral T cell clonotypes detected by TCRB sequencing. The authors noted that analyses of patient blood samples could not be reproduced because of sample limitations. Availability determined which PBMC samples were chosen for TCRB deep sequencing.

In regard to this clone: Its recognized antigen is unknown. Base-call qualities are not available, and no considerably larger clone is one nucleotide away.

From the germline V gene, CDR1 is SGHTA and CDR2 is FQGNSA. Relative to germline, V is missing 2 bases and J is missing 8 bases, with 9 bases of the junction outside any gene match. From the cysteine through the phenylalanine, the CDR3 covers 16 amino acids. Kept here is only the CDR3 DNA, which spans 48 bases and is read in frame from base 1. To prepare the library, the immunoSEQ multiplex PCR assay was applied. Following the manufacturer's protocol, the hsTCRB Kit was used to amplify rearranged TCR beta chain sequences. TCRB libraries were sequenced on an Illumina MiSeq. The study's processing was this. The proprietary platform of the kit vendor was used for demultiplexing, trimming and gene mapping. TCRdb carries this immuneACCESS record with in-frame sequences only. Its versions omit some clonotypes, under half of them owing to an unresolved V gene in the studies checked, with the rest unexplained. That table is the source of V, J and clone size, and D and trimming were worked out from the DNA. The sample profile shows tens of thousands of clones; 80% to 85% of them were found once. The leading ten clones occupy approximately 3.4% of the sample.

The time point label, as the study defines it: week 47, end of study. A 20-mer mutant IDH1 peptide at 300 micrograms in Montanide made up each vaccine dose, which was injected subcutaneously together with topical imiquimod. Patients received eight vaccinations in weeks 1, 3, 5, 7, 11, 15, 19 and 23, corresponding to visits V03 through V10. Donors had newly diagnosed WHO grade 3 or 4 IDH1-mutant astrocytomas with loss of nuclear ATRX. The samples were drawn from NOA16, a multicentre, single-arm, open-label phase I trial in Germany that tested a mutant IDH1 peptide vaccine in humans for the first time. Genomic DNA for TCRB sequencing was isolated from EDTA blood with the DNeasy Blood and Tissue Kit.

The chain links TRBV7-2 with TRBJ1-6, with 7 central nucleotides matching TRBD1. Specimen: PBMCs, collected from a glioma patient whose treatment included an IDH1 peptide vaccine. The origin of this receptor is a woman between 50 and 59 years old with glioma. The CDR3 protein sequence reads: CASSLMGQGDHSPLHF. The nucleotides read TGTGCCAGCAGCTTAATGGGGCAGGGGGATCATTCACCCCTCCACTTT.